The clone carrying this T cell receptor beta chain was recorded many times. This entry comes from a study of CD4 and CD8 cells across lung adenocarcinoma regions. A single record per CDR3 protein comes from TCRdb applying MiXCR to the PCR reads. The table has just under 10,000 distinct CDR3 sequences, approximately 51% seen once. CDR1 MNHEY and CDR2 SVGEGT come from the germline V gene. The CDR3 loop spans 15 amino acids. Unmatched junction bases numbered 8, after V lost 5 bases and J lost 6 bases. The patients had localized lung adenocarcinoma, a non-small cell subtype. The sequence was collected from a male donor with lung adenocarcinoma. The CD4 and CD8 labels of this study may be unreliable. The material sequenced was CD4+ T cells from the margin of a lung tumor. This chain links TRBV6-2 or TRBV6-3 with TRBJ1-5, with TRBD1 matching 9 bases. The CDR3 protein is CASSRRTGVGQPQHF. The CDR3 DNA reads TGTGCCAGCAGTCGACGGACAGGGGTTGGTCAGCCCCAGCATTTT.